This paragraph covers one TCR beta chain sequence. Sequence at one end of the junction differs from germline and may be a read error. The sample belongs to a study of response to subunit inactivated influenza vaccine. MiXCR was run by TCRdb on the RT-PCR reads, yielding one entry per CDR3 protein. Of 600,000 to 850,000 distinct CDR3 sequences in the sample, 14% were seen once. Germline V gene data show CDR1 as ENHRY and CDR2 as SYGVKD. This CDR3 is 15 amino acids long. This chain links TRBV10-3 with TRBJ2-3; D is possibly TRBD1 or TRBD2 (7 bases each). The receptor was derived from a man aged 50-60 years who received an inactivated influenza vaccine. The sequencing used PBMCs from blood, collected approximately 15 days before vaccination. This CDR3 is CAISESNSGTDTQSF. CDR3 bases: TGTGCCATCAGTGAGTCGAACAGCGGGACAGATACGCAGTCTTTT.